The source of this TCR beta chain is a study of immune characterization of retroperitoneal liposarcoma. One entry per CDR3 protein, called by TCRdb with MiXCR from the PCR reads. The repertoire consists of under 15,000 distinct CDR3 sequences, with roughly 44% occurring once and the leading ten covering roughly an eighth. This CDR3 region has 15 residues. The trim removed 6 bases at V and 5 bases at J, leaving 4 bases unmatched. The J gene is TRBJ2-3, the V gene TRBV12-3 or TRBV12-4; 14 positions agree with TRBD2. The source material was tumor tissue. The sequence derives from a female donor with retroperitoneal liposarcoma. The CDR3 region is CASRRLAGGKDTQYF. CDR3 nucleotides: TGTGCCAGCAGACGACTAGCGGGGGGGAAAGATACGCAGTATTTT.